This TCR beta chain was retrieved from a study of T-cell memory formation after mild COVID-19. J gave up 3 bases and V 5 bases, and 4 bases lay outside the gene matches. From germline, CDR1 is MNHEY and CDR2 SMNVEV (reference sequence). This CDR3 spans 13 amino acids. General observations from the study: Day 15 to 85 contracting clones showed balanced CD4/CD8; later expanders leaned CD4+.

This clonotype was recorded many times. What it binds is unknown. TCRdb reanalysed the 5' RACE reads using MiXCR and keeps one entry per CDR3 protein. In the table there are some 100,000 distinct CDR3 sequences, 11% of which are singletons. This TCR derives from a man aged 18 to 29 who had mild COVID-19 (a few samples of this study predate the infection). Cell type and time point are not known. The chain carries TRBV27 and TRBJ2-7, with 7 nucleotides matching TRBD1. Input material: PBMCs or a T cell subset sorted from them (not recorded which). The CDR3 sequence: CASSLNRGYEQYF. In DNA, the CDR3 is TGTGCCAGCAGTCTTAACAGGGGCTACGAGCAGTACTTC.